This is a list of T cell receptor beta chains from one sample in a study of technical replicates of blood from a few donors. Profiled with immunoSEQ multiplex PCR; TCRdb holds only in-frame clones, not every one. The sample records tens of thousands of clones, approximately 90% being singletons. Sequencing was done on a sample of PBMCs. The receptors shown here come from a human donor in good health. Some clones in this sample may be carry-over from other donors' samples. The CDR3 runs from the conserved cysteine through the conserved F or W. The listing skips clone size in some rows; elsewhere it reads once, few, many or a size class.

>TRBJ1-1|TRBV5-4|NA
CASSAGRDTEAFF
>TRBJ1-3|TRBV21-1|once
CAASRAGGSGNTIYF
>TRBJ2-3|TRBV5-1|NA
CASSSDQGGTQYF
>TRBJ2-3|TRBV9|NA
CASSYRGQGVTDTQYF
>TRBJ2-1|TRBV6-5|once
CASTLQGNNEQFF
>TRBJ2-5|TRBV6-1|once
CASSEASPQETQYF
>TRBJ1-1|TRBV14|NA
CASSPQREGRAFF
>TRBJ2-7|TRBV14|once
CASSPYTGRDEQYF
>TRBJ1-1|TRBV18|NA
CASSRQSQNTEAFF
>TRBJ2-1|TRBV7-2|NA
CASSFRLAGGSEQFF
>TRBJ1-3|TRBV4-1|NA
CASSQLGNTIYF